These T cell receptor beta chains were read from a single sample in a study of T cell responses to AZD1222 COVID-19 vaccine. The table came from immunoSEQ multiplex PCR; TCRdb's copy has only in-frame clones and leaves some out. Seen here are roughly 150,000 clones, roughly 91% observed once, and the top ten hold just under 2%. Source: peripheral blood, taken 28 days after the second AZD1222 dose. These receptor sequences come from an adult who received the AZD1222 COVID-19 vaccine. Each CDR3 is given with its conserved first and last residue. A D gene is named only where the DNA matches it firmly. Clone size is given for some rows only: seen once, a few or many times, or a class if the clone is expanded.

>TRBV6-4|TRBJ2-5|NA|NA
TGTGCCAGCACCCTCGGTCGGGGGAGAGGTAGAGGAGAGACCCAGTACTTC
CASTLGRGRGRGETQYF
>TRBV7-2|TRBJ1-5|NA|NA
TGTGCCAGCAGCTTAGCCCAGGGATGGGACCAGCCCCAGCATTTT
CASSLAQGWDQPQHF
>TRBV7-3|TRBJ2-1|NA|NA
TGTGCCAGCAGCTTACCTCGACTAGGGGCGCCGGGTGAGCAGTTCTTC
CASSLPRLGAPGEQFF
>TRBV11-2|TRBJ2-7|TRBD1|NA
TGTGCCAGCAGCTCGGGACAGGTGAAGGGGTACGAGCAGTACTTC
CASSSGQVKGYEQYF
>TRBV2|TRBJ1-1|NA|NA
TGTGCCAGCAGTGAAGGAAGGGTTGAAGCTTTCTTT
CASSEGRVEAFF
>TRBV9|TRBJ1-3|NA|NA
TGTGCCAGCAGCGTAGGGGGGGAAGGAGGAAACACCATATATTTT
CASSVGGEGGNTIYF
>TRBV24-1|TRBJ2-1|TRBD2|once
TGTGCCACCAGTGATTCCAGGACTAGGAGCGATGAGCAGTTCTTC
CATSDSRTRSDEQFF
>TRBV5-1|TRBJ2-2|NA|NA
TGCGCCAGCCGGCCATTGAACACCGGGGAGCTGTTTTTT
CASRPLNTGELFF
>TRBV10-1|TRBJ2-7|NA|NA
TGCGCCAGCAGTGATCCTCGGGGCAGCGTGTACGAGCAGTACTTC
CASSDPRGSVYEQYF
>TRBV11-2|TRBJ1-1|NA|NA
TGTGCCAGCAGTCCGACAGGAACTGAAGCTTTCTTT
CASSPTGTEAFF
>TRBV2|TRBJ1-4|NA|NA
TGTGCCAGCAGTGAATGGATTGAAAAACTGTTTTTT
CASSEWIEKLFF
>TRBV18|TRBJ1-5|NA|NA
TGTGCCAGCTCACCACACGGGGGTCAGGTAAAGCAGCCCCAGCATTTT
CASSPHGGQVKQPQHF
>TRBV29-1|TRBJ2-3|NA|NA
TGCAGCGTTGCGGAGGGAAGCACAGATACGCAGTATTTT
CSVAEGSTDTQYF
>TRBV2|TRBJ2-1|NA|NA
TGTGCCAGCAGTTTCGAGCGGCTCTACAATGAGCAGTTCTTC
CASSFERLYNEQFF
>TRBV19|TRBJ1-1|NA|NA
TGTGCCAGTAGTATATTGGGCCGGGAGAACACTGAAGCTTTCTTT
CASSILGRENTEAFF
>TRBV18|TRBJ2-3|TRBD2|once
TGTGCCAGCTCAGCAAATAGCGGGGGCACAGATACGCAGTATTTT
CASSANSGGTDTQYF
>TRBV19|TRBJ2-1|NA|NA
TGTGCCAGTAGTATTCTCGCGGACAATGAGCAGTTCTTC
CASSILADNEQFF
>TRBV21-1|TRBJ1-5|NA|NA
TGTGCCAGCAGAGTCGGGGTTATCGGGGGGGAGGATCAGCCCCAGCATTTT
CASRVGVIGGEDQPQHF
>TRBV6-1|TRBJ1-6|NA|NA
TGTGCCAGCAGTGAATTAGGGAATTCACCCCTCCACTTT
CASSELGNSPLHF
>TRBV3-1/TRBV3-2|TRBJ2-1|TRBD2|few
TGTGCCAGCAGCCAAGATCGGGTTAGCGGGAGAGAGCAGTTCTTC
CASSQDRVSGREQFF
>TRBV7-8|TRBJ1-2|NA|NA
TGTGCCAGCAGCCCCGGGAACTATGGCTACACCTTC
CASSPGNYGYTF
>TRBV11-2|TRBJ1-2|NA|NA
TGTGCCAGCAGCTTAGATTTGTCGGGGACCGGCTATGGCTACACCTTC
CASSLDLSGTGYGYTF
>TRBV2|TRBJ1-6|TRBD1|NA
TGTGCCAGCAAGGGACAGGGGGCCCTTAATTCACCCCTCCACTTT
CASKGQGALNSPLHF
>TRBV11-2|TRBJ2-5|TRBD1|NA
TGTGCCAGCAGCCTCTTGGTGGTGACAGGGAAAGGAAAAGAGACCCAGTACTTC
CASSLLVVTGKGKETQYF
>TRBV7-8|TRBJ2-5|TRBD2|NA
TGTGCCAGCAGCTTAGTGGGGGGGAGGCCAGAGACCCAGTACTTC
CASSLVGGRPETQYF
>TRBV14|TRBJ1-2|NA|NA
TGTGCCAGCAGCCAAGTCCCTGGGGGGTTCGGGCACTATGGCTACACCTTC
CASSQVPGGFGHYGYTF
>TRBV6-5|TRBJ1-1|TRBD1|NA
TGTGCCAGCAGGAACTGGGACAGGGGGAACACTGAAGCTTTCTTT
CASRNWDRGNTEAFF
>TRBV5-1|TRBJ1-6|NA|NA
TGCGCCAGCAGCTTGGCCGAAAATTCACCCCTCCACTTT
CASSLAENSPLHF
>TRBV5-5|TRBJ1-5|NA|few
TGTGCCAGCAGCTTGGCCGGAGGACAGAACCTCTATAGCAATCAGCCCCAGCATTTT
CASSLAGGQNLYSNQPQHF
>TRBV9|TRBJ2-7|TRBD2|NA
TGTGCCAGCAGCGTAGGCACTAGCGCCGCCTACGAGCAGTACTTC
CASSVGTSAAYEQYF
>TRBV6-6|TRBJ2-1|TRBD2|NA
TGTGCCAGCACTTCCGGGCTAGCGGGGTCGTATGAGCAGTTCTTC
CASTSGLAGSYEQFF
>TRBV5-6|TRBJ1-1|NA|NA
TGTGCCAGCAGCTTGGTGGTGGGGAGGTCCACTGAAGCTTTCTTT
CASSLVVGRSTEAFF